Below, 26 T cell receptor beta chains from the same sample are listed, as sequenced in a study of shared clonotypes between healthy human individuals. The protocol was immunoSEQ multiplex PCR, while the TCRdb copy is restricted to in-frame clones and leaves out a portion. The sample lists some 1,400,000 clones; approximately 97% were seen once. Sequencing input: naive CD4+ T cells sorted from blood. Subset of the sample: CD45RA+ positively selected. The receptors here all came from a man younger than 45 in good health.

This chain connects TRBV7-3 to TRBJ2-5; maybe TRBD2 (7 bases). Trimming took off 5 bases at V and 6 bases at J, with 13 bases between the two ends. Germline loops: CDR1 SGHTA, CDR2 FQGTGA. The length of the CDR3 is 13 residues. The CDR3 DNA reads as TGTGCCAGCAGCCAAGGGGGGGAGCAGACCCAGTACTTC. Protein sequence: CASSQGGEQTQYF.

The rearrangement uses TRBV5-1 and TRBJ1-2, with 10 bases that match TRBD1. The CDR3 loop spans 16 amino acids. Trimming cost V 4 bases and J 3 bases; bases outside gene matches: 9. Germline CDR1 and CDR2: SGHRS and YFSETQ. The CDR3 loop is CASSMQTGGLDYGYTF. The DNA for the CDR3 is TGCGCCAGCAGCATGCAGACAGGGGGCTTGGACTATGGCTACACCTTC.

In nucleotides, the CDR3 is TGTGCCAGCAGCTTAAACCGTCACAATGAGCAGTTCTTC. Protein: CASSLNRHNEQFF. The chain joins TRBV11-3 to TRBJ2-1; D is unresolved. The CDR3 is made up of 13 amino acids. The germline gives CDR1 SGHNT, CDR2 YENEEA. Trimming left V 2 bases short and J 5 bases short, with 7 bases between.

This chain connects TRBV2 to TRBJ1-2; D is possibly TRBD1 (5 bases). The CDR3 covers 13 residues. The germline V gene has CDR1 SNHLY and CDR2 FYNNEI. V was shortened by 6 bases and J by 4 bases, with 12 bases between the two germline ends. The CDR3 reads CASSVGTLYGYTF. As DNA, the CDR3 is TGTGCCAGCAGCGTCGGGACCCTCTATGGCTACACCTTC.

The V gene is TRBV6-5, the J gene TRBJ2-1, with 9 nucleotides matching TRBD2. The CDR3 extends over 16 amino acids. Unmatched junction bases numbered 6, after V lost 2 bases and J lost 4 bases. Germline V lookup: CDR1 MNHEY, CDR2 SVGAGI. The chain's CDR3 is CASSYLTSGHYNEQFF. The CDR3 DNA reads TGTGCCAGCAGTTACCTGACTAGCGGACATTACAATGAGCAGTTCTTC.

The rearrangement joins TRBV28 to TRBJ2-1; tentatively, D is TRBD2 (5 bases). V lost 4 bases and J 4 bases, leaving 14 bases between the germline ends. Germline V gene data show CDR1 as MDHEN and CDR2 as SYDVKM. CDR3 size: 15 residues. This chain's CDR3 is CASSSYQRKYNEQFF. The CDR3 DNA reads TGTGCCAGCAGTTCCTACCAGCGGAAATACAATGAGCAGTTCTTC.

CDR3 region: CASSLAGDSTQYF. CDR3 bases: TGTGCCAGCAGCCTGGCGGGTGATAGTACGCAGTATTTT. This sequence joins TRBV7-2 and TRBJ2-3; D is perhaps TRBD2 (5 bases). Trimming stripped 5 bases from V and 8 bases from J, with 14 bases between. This CDR3 is 13 amino acids long. From germline, CDR1 is SGHTA and CDR2 FQGNSA.

For the CDR3, the DNA is TGTGCCAGCAGTGGGAACAGGGTAACCGGGGAGCTGTTTTTT. Translation: CASSGNRVTGELFF. The genes are TRBV6-5 and TRBJ2-2; D might be TRBD1 (6 bases). V was pared by 5 bases and J by 5 bases, with 12 bases between. This CDR3 is built from 14 residues. CDR1 and CDR2 (germline): MNHEY, SVGAGI.

In this sample, this clone turned up once. The chain couples TRBV18 to TRBJ2-7, with 8 bases lining up with TRBD2. Germline V gene data show CDR1 as KGHSH and CDR2 as LQKENI. V lost 3 bases to trimming and J lost 2 bases; unmatched junction nucleotides: 9. This CDR3 contains 16 residues. The CDR3 nucleotides read TGTGCCAGCTCACCCCGTTCAAGCGGGGGTGCCTACGAGCAGTACTTC. Its translation is CASSPRSSGGAYEQYF.

The genes are TRBV10-2 and TRBJ2-5, with 9 bases aligning to TRBD2. The J segment lost 4 bases and the V segment lost 8 bases, leaving 11 bases of the junction unmatched. The CDR3 is 15 amino acids. CDR1 and CDR2 from the germline V gene are WSHSY and SAAADI. The CDR3 coding sequence is TGCGCCAGCCATGATCGACTAGCGGAGTTAGAGACCCAGTACTTC. Translating it yields CASHDRLAELETQYF.

Points on this clone: Other nucleotide sequences in the sample specify the same CDR3. The chain is built from TRBV9 and TRBJ1-1; D unresolved. Per the germline V gene, CDR1 is SGDLS and CDR2 is YYNGEE. This CDR3 is built from 12 residues. Trimming left V 0 bases short and J 5 bases short, with 5 bases between. CDR3 loop: CASSVGGTEAFF. The CDR3 region has the DNA TGTGCCAGCAGCGTAGGGGGTACTGAAGCTTTCTTT.

This chain connects TRBV7-2 to TRBJ2-7; 9 positions agree with TRBD1. Germline assignment: CDR1 SGHTA and CDR2 FQGNSA. There are 14 residues in the CDR3. The ends lost 5 bases at V and 3 bases at J; junction bases unmatched: 5. The CDR3, as DNA: TGTGCCAGCAGCCCACAGACAGGGGGCTACGAGCAGTACTTC. Amino acid sequence: CASSPQTGGYEQYF.

This chain links TRBV6-1 with TRBJ2-7; D is unclear. Trimming left V 1 base short and J 1 base short, with 11 bases between. Germline CDR1 reads MNHNS; CDR2 reads SASEGT. There are 15 residues in the CDR3. CDR3 region: CASSEGSPNSYEQYF. The CDR3, as DNA: TGTGCCAGCAGTGAAGGGTCCCCTAATTCCTACGAGCAGTACTTC.

The J gene is TRBJ2-7, the V gene TRBV11-2; D unclear. Germline-derived CDR1 and CDR2 are SGHAT and FQNNGV. V was clipped by 5 bases and J by 2 bases, with 16 bases between them. CDR3 size: 15 residues. CDR3 in DNA: TGTGCCAGCAGCCCCCGACTGGGCTCAACCTACGAGCAGTACTTC. Protein: CASSPRLGSTYEQYF.

The V call is TRBV7-9, the J call TRBJ1-4; 9 bases are a match to TRBD1. CDR3 size: 15 residues. J lost 8 bases, V lost 5 bases, and 9 bases had no gene match. The germline V gene has CDR1 SEHNR and CDR2 FQNEAQ (reference sequence). The chain's CDR3 is CASSAQQGAEEKLFF. In nucleotides, the CDR3 is TGTGCCAGCAGCGCCCAACAGGGGGCGGAGGAAAAACTGTTTTTT.

This clone is a singleton in its sample. The chain has TRBV15 and TRBJ1-1; D uncertain. This CDR3 spans 15 amino acids. Germline values: CDR1 LNHNV, CDR2 YYDKDF (reference sequence). Between the trimmed V and J ends, which lost 1 base and 0 bases, there was a span of 9 bases. As DNA, the CDR3 is TGTGCCACCAGCAGAGTAAGACCTTTGAACACTGAAGCTTTCTTT. Amino acids: CATSRVRPLNTEAFF.

This sequence joins TRBV16 and TRBJ1-2; TRBD1 matches 8 bases. Germline-derived CDR1 and CDR2 are KGHSY and FQNENV. The CDR3 is 15 residues long. Germline trimming cut 4 bases from V and 3 bases from J; bases unmatched to any gene: 7. The CDR3 reads CASSPMPQGDYGYTF. DNA for the CDR3: TGTGCCAGCAGCCCAATGCCACAGGGGGACTATGGCTACACCTTC.

The chain recombines TRBV2 with TRBJ1-1; D is possibly TRBD1 (6 bases). Trimming left V 7 bases short and J 4 bases short, with 10 bases between. The germline gives CDR1 SNHLY, CDR2 FYNNEI. This CDR3 region has 12 residues. The CDR3 DNA sequence: TGTGCCAGCAACAGGGAGGGCACTGAAGCTTTCTTT. Protein sequence: CASNREGTEAFF.

The chain links TRBV7-2 to TRBJ2-3; 7 bases align to TRBD1. V was pared by 5 bases and J by 6 bases, with 14 bases of the junction left unmatched. CDR1 is SGHTA, CDR2 FQGNSA, per germline. The CDR3 length is 16 residues. CDR3 coding DNA: TGTGCCAGCAGCAGGCGAAGGGGGCGGTGGTTGGATACGCAGTATTTT. This gives the protein CASSRRRGRWLDTQYF.

This sequence joins TRBV20-1 and TRBJ2-4; D is uncertain. From germline, CDR1 is DFQATT and CDR2 SNEGSKA (reference sequence). The CDR3 runs 10 residues. The germline V and J ends were trimmed by 8 bases and 9 bases, with 11 bases remaining between them. DNA of the CDR3: TGCAGTTTCGGACGTGGCATTCAGTACTTC. It is translated as CSFGRGIQYF.

The chain couples TRBV5-4 to TRBJ2-1; D is uncertain. Trimming cost V 2 bases and J 8 bases, with 5 bases left between them. Germline V gene sequence: CDR1 SGHNT, CDR2 YYREEE (reference sequence). The CDR3 contains 11 residues. The CDR3 spells CASSLRDEQFF. CDR3 bases: TGTGCCAGCAGCTTAAGAGATGAGCAGTTCTTC.

The chain combines TRBV10-3 with TRBJ2-3; D assignment may be TRBD1 or TRBD2 (6 bases each). The CDR3 sequence is 14 residues long. V lost 3 bases and J lost 4, with 11 bases in between. CDR1 ENHRY and CDR2 SYGVKD come from the germline V gene. CDR3 loop: CAISEQGGADTQYF. The CDR3 DNA is TGTGCCATCAGTGAACAGGGAGGCGCAGATACGCAGTATTTT.

The chain recombines TRBV18 with TRBJ1-5, with a weak D call TRBD1 (5 bases). Germline values: CDR1 KGHSH, CDR2 LQKENI. Trimming took off 6 bases at V and 7 bases at J, with 13 bases between the two ends. This CDR3 is built from 13 residues. The CDR3 DNA follows: TGTGCCAGCTCTGTTTTGGGGGGGCAGCCCCAGCATTTT. Protein sequence: CASSVLGGQPQHF.

This clone has more than one count but fewer than ten. Here the CDR3 DNA reads TGTGCCAGCAGCTTAGGGACTAGCGGGAACGATGAGCAGTTCTTC. Its protein product is CASSLGTSGNDEQFF. This chain links TRBV7-6 with TRBJ2-1, with 12 positions matching TRBD2. The V segment lost 1 base and the J segment 8 bases; nucleotides outside the gene matches: 3. The CDR3 consists of 15 residues. CDR1 is SGHVS and CDR2 is FNYEAQ in the germline V gene.

This chain links TRBV5-1 with TRBJ2-1; 7 bases fit TRBD1. The CDR3 contains 14 residues. Per germline, CDR1 SGHRS and CDR2 YFSETQ. V lost 3 bases and J lost 7; bases outside the gene matches: 7. The CDR3 sequence: CASSSRGLSNEQFF. CDR3 DNA sequence: TGCGCCAGCAGCTCAAGGGGGCTAAGTAATGAGCAGTTCTTC.

The V and J genes are TRBV5-1 and TRBJ2-5; D gene ambiguous. In germline, CDR1 is SGHRS, CDR2 YFSETQ. The CDR3 spans 14 residues. Deletions cut 5 bases from V and 5 bases from J, with 16 bases between. CDR3 region: CASSDTVIRETQYF. CDR3 nucleotide sequence: TGCGCCAGCAGTGATACGGTGATACGCGAGACCCAGTACTTC.